A selection of T cell receptor beta chains follows, all from one sample in a study of cytomegalovirus exposure and HLA in healthy donors. Here immunoSEQ multiplex PCR was the method, and the copy in TCRdb shows in-frame clones only, minus some. The sample has fewer than 70,000 clones; less than 70% are singletons. Material: PBMCs. These receptors originate from a woman aged 30 to 39 in good health and CMV-seronegative. Each CDR3 is given with its conserved first and last residue. The D gene is left open where the match is weak. Size is omitted from some rows. Given values are once, few, many or a class for expanded clones.

V	size	J	D	DNA	CDR3
TRBV2	few	TRBJ1-2	TRBD1	TGTGCCAGCAGCCGGGACAGAGGTCGGTATGGCTACACCTTC	CASSRDRGRYGYTF
TRBV27	.	TRBJ2-7	.	TGTGCCAGCAGTCATGGCGGGGCCTACGAGCAGTACTTC	CASSHGGAYEQYF
TRBV7-3	.	TRBJ2-1	.	TGTGCCAGCAGTCGATCGGGACACCTCTACAATGAGCAGTTCTTC	CASSRSGHLYNEQFF
TRBV27	.	TRBJ1-6	TRBD1	TGTGCCAGCAGTCTGACCGGGACAGGGACCTCTAATTCACCCCTCCACTTT	CASSLTGTGTSNSPLHF
TRBV5-1	few	TRBJ1-6	TRBD1	TGCGCCAGCAGCAGGTCCCGGGACAGGTCTAGCTCCTATAATTCACCCCTCCACTTT	CASSRSRDRSSSYNSPLHF
TRBV14	.	TRBJ2-3	TRBD2	TGTGCCAGCAGCCACAATATACTAGCGGGGGGATGGCATTTT	CASSHNILAGGWHF
TRBV7-9	.	TRBJ1-1	.	TGTGCCAGCAGCATACAGGGTACTGGGGGAGCTTTCTTT	CASSIQGTGGAFF
TRBV14	.	TRBJ2-1	TRBD2	TGTGCCAGCAGCCCCCAATCCGAGCGGGGGGCAATCAATGAGCAGTTCTTC	CASSPQSERGAINEQFF
TRBV11-3	.	TRBJ1-4	TRBD1	TGTGCCAGCAGCTCGGGACAGGGTGAAAAACTGTTTTTT	CASSSGQGEKLFF
TRBV7-9	few	TRBJ1-5	.	TGTGCCAGCAACACAGGGACCAATCAGCCCCAGCATTTT	CASNTGTNQPQHF
TRBV7-2	.	TRBJ1-5	.	TGTGCCAGCAGCTTAGAAAACTTTCAGCCCCAGCATTTT	CASSLENFQPQHF
TRBV6-4	.	TRBJ2-3	TRBD2	TGTGCCAGCAGTGCTAGCGGGGGGGCAGATACGCAGTATTTT	CASSASGGADTQYF
TRBV9	.	TRBJ2-1	.	TGTGCCAGCAGCGTAGGACAGACTGCGAACAATGAGCAGTTCTTC	CASSVGQTANNEQFF
TRBV25-1	.	TRBJ2-1	TRBD1	TGTGCCAGCAGGGACAGGGAGAGCTCCTACAATGAGCAGTTCTTC	CASRDRESSYNEQFF
TRBV29-1	.	TRBJ1-1	TRBD1	TGCAGCGCTTCTTTGTCGTCAGGGGGTACTGAAGCTTTCTTT	CSASLSSGGTEAFF
TRBV21-1	.	TRBJ2-5	.	TGTGCCAGCAGCAGGGAGGAGACCCAGTACTTC	CASSREETQYF
TRBV6-1	once	TRBJ2-1	.	TGTGCCAGCAGCGGGGGGTTCTTC	CASSGGFF
TRBV7-9	few	TRBJ2-5	TRBD2	TGTGCCAGCAGGACCTCCGGGCTAGCGGGGACTCCGTACTTC	CASRTSGLAGTPYF
TRBV1	once	TRBJ1-2	.	TGCACCAGCAGCCAGCGCTCCGGGACAGGGATCCGAAGGTGTTATGGCTACACCTTC	CTSSQRSGTGIRRCYGYTF
TRBV4-1	few	TRBJ1-1	.	TGCGCCAGCAGCCAGCACAGGGAATTGAACACTGAAGCTTTCTTT	CASSQHRELNTEAFF
TRBV19	.	TRBJ1-1	.	TGTGCCAGTAGTATTTCACGCGACACTGAAGCTTTCTTT	CASSISRDTEAFF
TRBV7-2	.	TRBJ1-5	.	TGTGCCAGCAGCCCAAGGGCGGGACTAAATCAGCCCCAGCATTTT	CASSPRAGLNQPQHF
TRBV11-2	.	TRBJ2-7	.	TGTGCCAGCAGCTTAGTAGCCATATCGTCCTACGAGCAGTACTTC	CASSLVAISSYEQYF